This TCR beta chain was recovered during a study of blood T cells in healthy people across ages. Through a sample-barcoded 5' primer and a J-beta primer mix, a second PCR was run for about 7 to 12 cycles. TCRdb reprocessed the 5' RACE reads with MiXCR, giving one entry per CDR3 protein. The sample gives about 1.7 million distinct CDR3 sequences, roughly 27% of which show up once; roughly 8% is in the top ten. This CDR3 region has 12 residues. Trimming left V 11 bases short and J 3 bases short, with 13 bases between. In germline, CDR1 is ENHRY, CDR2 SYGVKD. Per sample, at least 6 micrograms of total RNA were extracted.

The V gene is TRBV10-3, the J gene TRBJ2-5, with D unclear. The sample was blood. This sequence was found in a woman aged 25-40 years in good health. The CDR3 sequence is CAPKDPEETQYF. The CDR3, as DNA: TGTGCCCCAAAGGACCCTGAAGAGACCCAGTACTTC.